Listed below are T cell receptor beta chains from one sample, sequenced in a study of cytomegalovirus exposure and HLA in healthy donors. Generated by immunoSEQ multiplex PCR, the TCRdb table keeps only in-frame clones and is missing some. Here the sample spans over 150,000 clones, approximately 79% being singletons. Input material: PBMCs. The source of these receptors is a man between 35 and 55 years old in good health and CMV-seronegative. Both conserved end residues are part of each CDR3. The D gene is left open where the match is weak. Part of the rows lack a size; the others show once, few, many or a class for expanded clones.

v_call	j_call	clone_size	d_call	cdr3_aa	cdr3_nt
TRBV18	TRBJ1-5	NA	TRBD1	CASSPGQGGQPQHF	TGTGCCAGCTCACCGGGACAGGGAGGTCAGCCCCAGCATTTT
TRBV19	TRBJ1-1	NA	TRBD1	CASSLTGQGAQVTEAFF	TGTGCCAGTAGTCTCACCGGACAGGGGGCGCAGGTCACTGAAGCTTTCTTT
TRBV7-9	TRBJ2-7	NA	NA	CASSSPGKQYF	TGTGCCAGCAGCTCCCCCGGGAAGCAGTACTTC
TRBV30	TRBJ2-7	NA	NA	CAWSAGNDEQYF	TGTGCCTGGAGTGCAGGGAACGACGAGCAGTACTTC
TRBV5-1	TRBJ1-2	few	TRBD1	CASSLTGGGNYGYTF	TGCGCCAGCAGCTTGACAGGGGGAGGGAACTATGGCTACACCTTC
TRBV5-1	TRBJ1-5	NA	NA	CASSLGFLRDSNQPQHF	TGCGCCAGCAGCTTGGGGTTCCTCAGGGATAGCAATCAGCCCCAGCATTTT
TRBV4-1	TRBJ2-2	NA	NA	CASSQVRATSFLANTGELFF	TGCGCCAGCAGCCAAGTGCGCGCGACTAGTTTCCTAGCGAACACCGGGGAGCTGTTTTTT
TRBV6-4	TRBJ2-5	few	TRBD2	CASSDMASGVTGETQYF	TGTGCCAGCAGTGACATGGCTAGCGGGGTCACAGGGGAGACCCAGTACTTC
TRBV5-1	TRBJ2-2	NA	TRBD1	CASSSAPQGANTGELFF	TGCGCCAGCAGCTCCGCGCCGCAGGGGGCGAACACCGGGGAGCTGTTTTTT
TRBV5-5	TRBJ1-5	NA	NA	CASSLGAGDQPQHF	TGTGCCAGCAGCTTGGGGGCAGGGGACCAGCCCCAGCATTTT
TRBV5-8	TRBJ2-3	few	TRBD2	CASSPGGTSGGDGTDTQYF	TGTGCCAGCAGCCCCGGAGGGACTAGCGGGGGGGATGGCACAGATACGCAGTATTTT
TRBV28	TRBJ2-2	NA	TRBD2	CASRPGTTSNTGELFF	TGTGCCAGCAGACCCGGGACTACGAGCAACACCGGGGAGCTGTTTTTT
TRBV6-6	TRBJ2-7	NA	TRBD1	CASSYIPGQFSYEQYF	TGTGCCAGCAGTTACATCCCGGGACAGTTCTCCTACGAGCAGTACTTC
TRBV6-5	TRBJ2-5	NA	TRBD2	CASSYSSGGAGEQYF	TGTGCCAGCAGTTACTCTAGCGGGGGGGCTGGGGAGCAGTACTTC
TRBV27	TRBJ1-5	once	NA	CASSLQGNQPQHF	TGTGCCAGCAGTTTACAGGGGAATCAGCCCCAGCATTTT
TRBV11-2	TRBJ2-1	NA	NA	CASSYSLGGQFF	TGTGCCAGCAGCTACAGCTTAGGAGGGCAGTTCTTC